What follows is one T cell receptor beta chain and its context. The target of this receptor is not known. Within one base of it there is no much larger clone, and no base qualities were kept. From a lookup of the germline V gene (reference sequence), CDR1 and CDR2 are PRHDT and FYEKMQ. V is pared back by 7 bases and J by 4 bases, with 13 bases lying between the germline termini. Including cysteine and phenylalanine, the CDR3 has 13 amino acids. Just CDR3 DNA is preserved here, 39 bases in frame from base 1. TCRbeta CDR3 regions were profiled with the immunoSEQ Assay using bias-controlled multiplex PCR amplification of genomic DNA. On the authors' methods: To quantify the absolute abundance of each unique TCRbeta CDR3 region, the sequences were collapsed and filtered. Differential abundance was assessed using a binomial (Fisher-equivalent) model and a beta-binomial model in which time-dependent variance fitted from healthy donors was added. Any clone with fewer than 5 combined templates was excluded, and a clone was called differentially abundant if its Benjamini-Hochberg FDR was below 0.01. Using the form v = (b*log(k)+a)^2, the beta-binomial variance was modeled as a function of the total template count across the two samples. Not all clones reach the TCRdb copy of this immuneACCESS table, which keeps in-frame sequences only. Checked studies attribute under half of the gap to unresolved V genes and leave the rest unexplained. Clone size and the V and J calls come from that table; the DNA yielded D and trimming. In all, the sample holds about 100,000 clones, and more than 70% of those were seen once. The top ten clones comprise 12% to 15% of the sample.

The data were obtained in a study of identifying expanded T cells in peripheral blood (dated by TCRdb to the late 2010s). In the study overall: Technical replicates were generated by sequencing separate aliquots of the same genomic DNA pool, with four replicates compared pairwise.

During the collection period, no infections or other immune events were recorded for the healthy donors. To calibrate time-dependent variance in a beta-binomial model of T-cell clone differential abundance, blood repertoires from healthy donors were used as a training cohort. The training cohort comprised roughly ten healthy donors, 3 female and 7 male. An age range of roughly 25 to 65 years, with an average of 43 years, was recorded for the donors. Whole blood, obtained from a commercial supplier, was collected from each healthy donor at three time points spaced around 2 weeks apart. For immunosequencing, genomic DNA was extracted from unsorted whole blood. Study-wide findings and limitations: For all healthy donors, the variance in clone template counts between roughly 2-week samples rose significantly as total template count increased. Between technical replicates the binomial model flagged approximately 1.3 differentially abundant clones, whereas over around two weeks the binomial model flagged about 15 and over approximately 4 weeks around 20. Across all healthy-donor time intervals, the beta-binomial model significantly cut both the number of clones called differentially abundant and the false-positive rate. The authors expected that biological variance in healthy repertoires might rise further over much longer intervals, such as months to years.

Sequenced material: blood. Recombination linked TRBV13 to TRBJ1-1; TRBD1 is a weak D gene call, 5 bases matching. This clonotype originated in a person between 18 and 70 years old in good health. This receptor carries the CDR3 CASTLVGGTEAFF. The bases are TGTGCCAGCACCCTAGTGGGGGGCACTGAAGCTTTCTTT.